This T cell receptor beta chain was captured by sequencing in a study of tumor-infiltrating lymphocytes in primary liver carcinoma. The CDR3 length is 17 residues. CDR1 is MDHEN and CDR2 is SYDVKM in the germline V gene. The researchers produced TCR beta cDNA from 400 to 650 ng total RNA with a constant-region primer. Researchers made the TCR beta libraries by running three nested multiplex PCR rounds with slightly modified ARM-PCR. Investigators reported that the first two PCR rounds, at 10 cycles each, used TRBV1-TRBV30 forward primers with a C-beta reverse primer. TCRdb recomputed calls from the multiplex PCR reads with MiXCR, one row per CDR3 protein. The profile shows roughly 78,000 distinct CDR3 sequences, 60% to 80% of them singletons. On this clonotype itself: A read error may produce the germline difference seen at one junction end.

Joint extraction of RNA and DNA used roughly 19-31 mg of bulk tissue that was unsorted. Sequenced sample: liver tumor tissue from sampling region 4. Subset indicated: tumor region T4, right-lateral pole. The sequence was collected from a woman aged 55-69 years with primary liver carcinoma and hepatitis B virus infection. The rearrangement uses TRBV28 and TRBJ2-1; D may correspond to TRBD1 or TRBD2 (6 bases each). The DNA for the CDR3 is TGTGTCAGCAGGGGAGGCGGGGCCACCAGGTCCTACAATGAGCAGTTCTTC. Its protein product is CVSRGGGATRSYNEQFF.